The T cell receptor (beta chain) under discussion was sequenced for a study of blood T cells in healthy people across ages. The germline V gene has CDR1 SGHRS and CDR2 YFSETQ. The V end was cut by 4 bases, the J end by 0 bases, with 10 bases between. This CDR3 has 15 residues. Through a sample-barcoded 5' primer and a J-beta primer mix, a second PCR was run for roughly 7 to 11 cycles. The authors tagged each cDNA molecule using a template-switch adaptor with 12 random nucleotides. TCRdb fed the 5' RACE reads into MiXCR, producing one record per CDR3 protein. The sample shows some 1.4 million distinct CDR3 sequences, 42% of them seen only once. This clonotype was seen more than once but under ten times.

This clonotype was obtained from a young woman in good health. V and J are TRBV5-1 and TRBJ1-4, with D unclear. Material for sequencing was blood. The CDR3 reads CASSQLGATNEKLFF. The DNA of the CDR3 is TGCGCCAGCAGCCAATTGGGAGCAACTAATGAAAAACTGTTTTTT.